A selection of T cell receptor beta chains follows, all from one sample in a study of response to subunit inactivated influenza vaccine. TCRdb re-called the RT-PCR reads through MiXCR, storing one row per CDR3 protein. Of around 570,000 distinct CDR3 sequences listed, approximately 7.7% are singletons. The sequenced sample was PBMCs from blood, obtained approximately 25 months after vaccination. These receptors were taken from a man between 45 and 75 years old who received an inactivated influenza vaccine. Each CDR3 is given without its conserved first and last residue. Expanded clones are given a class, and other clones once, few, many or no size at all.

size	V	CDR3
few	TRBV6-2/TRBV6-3	ASSYSLRVKTYNEQF
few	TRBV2	ASTLFALQRGSSYEQY
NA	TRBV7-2	ASSPTQNYGYT
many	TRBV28	ASSLFPGITGELF
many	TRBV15	ATKRQGSDEQY
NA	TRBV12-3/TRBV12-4	ASSHDREYGYT
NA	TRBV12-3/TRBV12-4	ASSFWGSYGYT
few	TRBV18	ASSPSRASGIYYNEQF
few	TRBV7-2	ASSPDRRENSPLH
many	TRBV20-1	SARGSFGGTEAF
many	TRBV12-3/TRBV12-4	ASSSRQGQYGYT
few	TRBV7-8	ASSFRWGMSNQPQH
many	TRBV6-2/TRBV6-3	ASSHTGAGLNNEQF
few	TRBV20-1	SARRTEYEQY
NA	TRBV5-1	ASSLQAGSNTGELF
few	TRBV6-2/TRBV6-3	ASRRRELPYEQY
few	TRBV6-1	ASSEGRGGELF
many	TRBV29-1	SVPRDTGELF
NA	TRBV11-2	ASSFRASYEQY
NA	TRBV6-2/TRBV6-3	APRGKRGSSYEQY
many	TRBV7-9	ASSEDNNQPQH
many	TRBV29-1	SVEVSAGITDTQY
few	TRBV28	ASTLGDSNQPQH
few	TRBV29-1	SVARANEQF
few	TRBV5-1	ASSPGGGPLRY
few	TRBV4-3	ASSQHFPSPNEQF
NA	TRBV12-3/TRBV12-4	ASTRRGRNSPLH
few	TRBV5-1	ASSLSQGQENEQY
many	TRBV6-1	ASIQMGGGTEAF
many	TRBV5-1	ASCPSGGSTDTQY
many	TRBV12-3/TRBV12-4	ASSPQVGGYGYT
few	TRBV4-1	ASRKPPGQGVYEQY
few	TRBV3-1	ASSGRRRDAKNIQY
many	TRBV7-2	ASSLGVPSEQY
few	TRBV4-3	ASSQDRDRYDAQY
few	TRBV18	ASSPTTDGSGGYT
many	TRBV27	ASSLFGAGRPNSKNIQY
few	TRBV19	ASSFMGMNTEAF
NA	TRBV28	ASSLRLAGVEQY
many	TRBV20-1	SAQSGTDSPQH
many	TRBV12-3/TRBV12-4	ASGVAGHSYEQY
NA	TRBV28	ASKQDRGSNQPQH
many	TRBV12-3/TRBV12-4	ASSFYSGRGSYEQY
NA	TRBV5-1	ASSQRTSGGYNEQF
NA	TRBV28	ASTRTGVNTEAF
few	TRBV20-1	SARDLAIKVYNEQF
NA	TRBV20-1	SASRVGVEPQH
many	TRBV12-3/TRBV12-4	ASSFPNTEAF
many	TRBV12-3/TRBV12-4	ASSLAGQVYEQY
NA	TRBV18	ASSLPGLAGGHVVNEQF
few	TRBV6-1	ASTDQGFRNSPLH
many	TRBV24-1	ATSGLGGKGTEAF
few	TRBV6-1	ASSQGYRTGELF
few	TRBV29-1	SIPRDPTAIPDTQY
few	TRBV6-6	ASSYSITAEAF
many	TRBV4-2	ASSQGTPSNQPQH
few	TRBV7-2	ASSLDPSNYGYT